The 24 T cell receptor beta chains presented below share a single source sample, sequenced in a study of blood T cell repertoires in COVID-19 (dated by TCRdb to about 2020). The library was generated by the immunoSEQ multiplex PCR assay. TCRdb stores this immuneACCESS table with in-frame sequences only. Part of the clones is absent; in the studies checked, under half of the shortfall reflects unresolved V genes, and no reason is known for the rest. The sample records roughly 320,000 clones, 65% to 90% of which are singletons. In total, the top ten clones hold less than 4.5% of the sample. Material for sequencing was PBMCs or T cells enriched from blood (not recorded which). These receptors came from a young man who had recovered from COVID-19.

V and J are TRBV5-4 and TRBJ2-5; 9 nucleotides match TRBD2. The CDR3 extends over 17 amino acids. CDR1 is SGHNT and CDR2 is YYREEE in the germline V gene (reference sequence). Germline trimming cut 0 bases from V and 6 bases from J; bases unmatched to any gene: 12. The CDR3 DNA sequence: TGTGCCAGCAGCTTGGAGGGGGCGGGAGGGTATGAGAAGACCCAGTACTTC. It yields the protein CASSLEGAGGYEKTQYF.

The chain has TRBV20-1 and TRBJ2-2; TRBD1 agrees at 7 bases. The CDR3 spans 14 residues. The V and J ends lost 3 bases and 6 bases, in that order; junction bases with no gene match: 7. Germline-derived CDR1 and CDR2 are DFQATT and SNEGSKA (reference sequence). The CDR3 here is CSASRQGEAGELFF. The CDR3 DNA reads TGCAGTGCTAGTCGACAGGGCGAGGCCGGGGAGCTGTTTTTT.

The V gene is TRBV27, the J gene TRBJ2-7, with D possibly being TRBD2 (7 bases). The germline V gene encodes CDR1 MNHEY and CDR2 SMNVEV (reference sequence). The CDR3 is 15 amino acids. V lost 5 bases to trimming and J lost 7 bases, with 21 bases between them. CDR3 in DNA: TGTGCCAGCAGTCCCCCCTCGGGGGGCTGGGGAGAGCAGTACTTC. Translation gives CASSPPSGGWGEQYF.

The chain joins TRBV10-3 to TRBJ1-6; D may be TRBD1 (5 bases). V was clipped by 9 bases and J by 7 bases, with 16 bases between them. The CDR3 covers 14 residues. Germline V lookup: CDR1 ENHRY, CDR2 SYGVKD. CDR3 region: CAMNRAGLNSPLHF. The CDR3 region has the DNA TGTGCCATGAATAGAGCAGGGTTGAATTCACCCCTCCACTTT.

The genes are TRBV11-3 and TRBJ1-1; D might be TRBD1 (6 bases). Germline V gene lookup returns CDR1 SGHNT and CDR2 YENEEA. The V and J ends lost 5 bases and 6 bases respectively, with 19 bases between them. This CDR3 spans 15 amino acids. The CDR3 spells CASSRTRGDIAEAFF. The DNA of the CDR3 is TGTGCCAGCAGCCGGACTCGTGGGGACATAGCTGAAGCTTTCTTT.

The chain uses TRBV27 and TRBJ1-1, with D tentatively TRBD1 (5 bases). V lost 6 bases to trimming and J lost 6 bases, with 11 bases between them. The germline CDR1 and CDR2 sequences are MNHEY and SMNVEV (reference sequence). The CDR3 is made up of 12 amino acids. The CDR3 sequence: CASSPGSPEAFF. The CDR3 bases are TGTGCCAGCAGCCCAGGGTCTCCTGAAGCTTTCTTT.

This rearrangement joins TRBV21-1 to TRBJ1-5. TRBV21-1 is recorded as a pseudogene. The CDR3 consists of 18 residues. The CDR3 DNA reads as TGTGCCAGCAGCAAAGTGTTATGGACCCGGGGTAGCAATCAGCCCCAGCATTTT. It is translated as CASSKVLWTRGSNQPQHF.

The rearrangement joins TRBV7-2 to TRBJ2-3; 7 bases agree with TRBD2. Looked up from germline, CDR1 is SGHTA and CDR2 is FQGNSA. This CDR3 comprises 16 residues. J lost 3 bases, V lost 6 bases, and 12 bases had no gene match. This chain's CDR3 is CASREGGAGFTDTQYF. CDR3 sequence (DNA): TGTGCCAGCAGAGAAGGAGGAGCGGGGTTTACAGATACGCAGTATTTT.

The genes are TRBV3-1 (or the pseudogene TRBV3-2) and TRBJ2-5; perhaps TRBD2 as D (5 bases). The CDR3 runs to 14 residues. The V and J ends lost 2 bases and 4 bases respectively, with 11 bases between them. Germline CDR1 and CDR2: LGHDT and YNNKEL (reference sequence). The DNA for the CDR3 is TGTGCCAGCAGCCAACGGGGATCGCGAGAGACCCAGTACTTC. This gives the protein CASSQRGSRETQYF.

The gene calls are TRBV5-5 and TRBJ2-5, with 7 bases identical to TRBD2. The germline V gene encodes CDR1 SGHKS and CDR2 YYEKEE (reference sequence). V lost 3 bases, J lost 0 bases, and 11 bases stayed unmatched. The CDR3 is made up of 17 amino acids. Here the CDR3 DNA reads TGTGCCAGCAGCTCCATAGTGACAAGCGGGAACCAAGAGACCCAGTACTTC. It translates to CASSSIVTSGNQETQYF.

This clone showed up just a few times. This chain uses TRBV4-2 with TRBJ2-2; the D gene is possibly TRBD2 (5 bases). The germline V and J ends were trimmed by 5 bases and 8 bases, with 12 bases remaining between them. The CDR3 is 13 amino acids. Germline V lookup: CDR1 LGHNA, CDR2 YNFKEQ. The CDR3 nucleotides are TGTGCCAGCAGCGTCCCCCGCGGGGGGGAGCTGTTTTTT. It encodes CASSVPRGGELFF.

V usage is TRBV2 and J usage is TRBJ2-3; 12 bases line up with TRBD2. V was clipped by 7 bases and J by 3 bases; unmatched bases: 2. This CDR3 contains 14 residues. Germline values: CDR1 SNHLY, CDR2 FYNNEI. As DNA, the CDR3 is TGTGCCAGCATCCTAGCGGGGGGGACAGATACGCAGTATTTT. Protein: CASILAGGTDTQYF.

The chain joins TRBV11-2 to TRBJ2-3; tentative D call: TRBD2 (5 bases). Trimming cost V 1 base and J 6 bases, with 11 bases left between them. Germline CDR1 and CDR2: SGHAT and FQNNGV. There are 14 residues in the CDR3. Here the CDR3 DNA reads TGTGCCAGCAGCTTAGTTGGTAGCGCGGATACGCAGTATTTT. Amino acid sequence: CASSLVGSADTQYF.

The V and J genes are TRBV7-2 and TRBJ2-3, with TRBD1 matching over 7 bases. CDR1 is SGHTA and CDR2 is FQGNSA in the germline V gene. This CDR3 is 13 amino acids long. V lost 8 bases to trimming and J lost 2 bases; unmatched junction nucleotides: 4. The CDR3 reads CASHGTVTDTQYF. Here the CDR3 DNA reads TGTGCCAGCCACGGGACAGTCACAGATACGCAGTATTTT.

This chain connects TRBV3-1 (or the pseudogene TRBV3-2) to TRBJ2-1, with 10 bases that match TRBD2. This CDR3 is built from 18 residues. The germline CDR1 and CDR2 sequences are LGHDT and YNNKEL (reference sequence). Unmatched junction bases numbered 16, after V lost 4 bases and J lost 7 bases. CDR3 amino acids: CASSPIMPGTSVRNEQFF. The CDR3 coding sequence is TGTGCCAGCAGCCCCATCATGCCCGGGACTAGCGTCAGGAATGAGCAGTTCTTC.

This clone was seen a handful of times. This sequence joins TRBV19 and TRBJ2-7; 8 nucleotides agree with TRBD2. The CDR3 extends over 15 amino acids. Unmatched junction bases numbered 8, after V lost 5 bases and J lost 2 bases. Germline lookup yields CDR1 LNHDA and CDR2 SQIVND (reference sequence). CDR3 loop: CASSSASGSTYEQYF. The CDR3 region has the DNA TGTGCCAGTAGTTCGGCTAGCGGGTCCACCTACGAGCAGTACTTC.

The chain employs TRBV19 and TRBJ2-5, with D tentatively TRBD2 (5 bases). The CDR3 is 14 amino acids. Germline values: CDR1 LNHDA, CDR2 SQIVND (reference sequence). Trimming stripped 3 bases from V and 3 bases from J, with 11 bases between. The CDR3 DNA reads TGTGCCAGTAGTATTTTCTTGGGAGAAGAGACCCAGTACTTC. Its translation: CASSIFLGEETQYF.

Remarks on this clone: The junction departs from germline at one end; a sequencing error may be responsible. The chain combines TRBV24-1 with TRBJ2-2; TRBD1 is a possible D gene (6 bases). The CDR3 totals 18 residues. Germline V gene lookup returns CDR1 KGHDR and CDR2 SFDVKD. This CDR3 reads CATSDLRGTGIRKRGAVF. CDR3 in DNA: TGTGCCACCAGTGATTTGCGGGGAACAGGGATAAGAAAACGGGGAGCTGTTTTT.

The chain employs TRBV7-6 and TRBJ2-1, with 11 bases aligning to TRBD2. The V gene end was trimmed by 3 bases and the J gene end by 7 bases; junction bases not matched to a gene: 8. The CDR3 has 16 amino acids. The germline V gene encodes CDR1 SGHVS and CDR2 FNYEAQ. The CDR3 nucleotides read TGTGCCAGCAGCTTCAGAACGACTAGCGGGGCTAATGAGCAGTTCTTC. This translates into CASSFRTTSGANEQFF.

The chain combines TRBV5-1 with TRBJ2-1; a weak D match, TRBD1 (6 bases). Germline CDR1 is SGHRS and CDR2 is YFSETQ. This CDR3 spans 13 amino acids. V was cut by 4 bases and J by 4 bases, with 9 bases left in between. The CDR3 spells CASSPDRYNEQFF. CDR3 in DNA: TGCGCCAGCAGCCCGGACAGATACAATGAGCAGTTCTTC. Full variable domain (rest looked up from reference TRBV5-1 and TRBJ2-1): KAGVTQTPRYLIKTRGQQVTLSCSPISGHRSVSWYQQTPGQGLQFLFEYFSETQRNKGNFPGRFSGRQFSNSRSEMNVSTLELGDSALYLCASSPDRYNEQFFGPGTRLTVL.

J is TRBJ1-2 and V is TRBV19, with 9 bases matching TRBD1. Germline-derived CDR1 and CDR2 are LNHDA and SQIVND (reference sequence). The CDR3 is 14 amino acids. J lost 5 bases, V lost 7 bases, and 8 bases had no gene match. CDR3: CASNHRDRAYGYTF. The CDR3 nucleotides read TGTGCCAGTAATCACCGGGACAGGGCATATGGCTACACCTTC.

The CDR3 here is CSVLKLAGIAYEQYF. The CDR3 DNA is TGCAGCGTACTAAAACTAGCGGGAATAGCGTACGAGCAGTACTTC. The genes are TRBV29-1 and TRBJ2-7, with 10 positions matching TRBD2. The trim removed 6 bases at V and 4 bases at J, leaving 12 bases unmatched. The CDR3 extends over 15 amino acids. CDR1 and CDR2 (germline): SQVTM, ANQGSEA.

The rearrangement uses TRBV7-2 and TRBJ1-2; 8 nucleotides match TRBD1. The CDR3 length is 13 residues. V was pared by 3 bases and J by 4 bases, with 1 base of the junction left unmatched. CDR1 and CDR2 from the germline V gene are SGHTA and FQGNSA. The CDR3 DNA reads TGTGCCAGCAGCTTGACAGGGGCCTATGGCTACACCTTC. It is translated as CASSLTGAYGYTF.

Only a few counts were recorded for this clone. The chain employs TRBV4-1 and TRBJ1-2; 7 nucleotides match TRBD1. The CDR3 consists of 15 residues. Germline lookup yields CDR1 MGHRA and CDR2 YSYEKL. V was clipped by 0 bases and J by 4 bases; unmatched bases: 5. The chain's CDR3 is CASSQEGTATYGYTF. DNA of the CDR3: TGCGCCAGCAGCCAAGAAGGGACAGCCACCTATGGCTACACCTTC.